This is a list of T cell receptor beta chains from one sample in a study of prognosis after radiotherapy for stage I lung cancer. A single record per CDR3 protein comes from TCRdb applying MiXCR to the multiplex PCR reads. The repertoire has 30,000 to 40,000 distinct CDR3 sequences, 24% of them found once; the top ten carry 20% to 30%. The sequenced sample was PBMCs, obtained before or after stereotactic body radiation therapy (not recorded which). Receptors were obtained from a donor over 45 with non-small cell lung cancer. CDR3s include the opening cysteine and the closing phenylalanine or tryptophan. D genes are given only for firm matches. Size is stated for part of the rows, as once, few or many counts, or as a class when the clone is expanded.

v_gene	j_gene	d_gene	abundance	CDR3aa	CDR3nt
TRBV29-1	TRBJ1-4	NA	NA	CSVEDPTGCEKLFF	TGCAGCGTTGAAGATCCCACAGGGTGCGAAAAACTGTTTTTT
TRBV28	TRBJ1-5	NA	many	CASSREGQPQHF	TGTGCCAGCAGCAGGGAAGGGCAGCCCCAGCATTTT
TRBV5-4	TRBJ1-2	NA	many	CASSPSGTTNYGYTF	TGTGCCAGCAGCCCCTCCGGGACGACCAACTATGGCTACACCTTC
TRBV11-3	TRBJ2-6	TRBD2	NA	CASSFSGEGLANVLTF	TGTGCCAGCAGCTTTTCGGGGGAGGGTCTGGCCAACGTCCTGACTTTC
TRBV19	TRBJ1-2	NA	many	CASRNTQGNYGYTF	TGTGCCAGTAGAAATACCCAGGGAAACTATGGCTACACCTTC
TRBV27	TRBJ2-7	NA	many	CASQGGGEQYF	TGTGCCAGCCAGGGTGGGGGCGAGCAGTACTTC
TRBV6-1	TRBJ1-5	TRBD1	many	CASSAQGALSNQPQHF	TGTGCCAGCAGTGCACAGGGGGCGTTAAGCAATCAGCCCCAGCATTTT
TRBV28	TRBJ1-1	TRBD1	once	CAGSPSGQGAQNTEAIF	TGTGCCGGCAGTCCCTCCGGACAGGGCGCCCAGAACACTGAAGCTATCTTT
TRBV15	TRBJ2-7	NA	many	CATSRALGGPPDEQYF	TGTGCCACCAGCAGAGCTCTCGGGGGGCCACCGGACGAGCAGTACTTC
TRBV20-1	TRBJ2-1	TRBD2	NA	CSAKTSGYYNEQFF	TGCAGTGCGAAAACTAGCGGTTACTACAATGAGCAGTTCTTC
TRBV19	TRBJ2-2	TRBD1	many	CASSVGDSSTGELFF	TGTGCCAGTAGTGTTGGGGACAGCTCCACCGGGGAGCTGTTTTTT
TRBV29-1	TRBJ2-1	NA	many	CSVTRDFWPNEQFF	TGCAGCGTCACCCGGGACTTCTGGCCCAATGAGCAGTTCTTC
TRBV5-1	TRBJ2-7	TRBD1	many	CASSEGQTYEQYF	TGCGCCAGCAGCGAGGGACAGACCTACGAGCAGTACTTC
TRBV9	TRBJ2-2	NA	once	CASSVRGTNTRGLFF	TGTGCCAGCAGCGTAAGAGGGACGAACACCCGGGGGCTGTTTTTT
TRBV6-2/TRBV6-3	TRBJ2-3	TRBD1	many	CASQTGTGDTDTQYF	TGTGCCAGCCAAACCGGGACAGGAGACACAGATACGCAGTATTTT
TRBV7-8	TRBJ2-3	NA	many	CASRALASGTDTQYF	TGTGCCAGCAGAGCCCTAGCGTCTGGGACAGATACGCAGTATTTT
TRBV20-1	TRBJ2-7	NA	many	CSATGISYEQYF	TGCAGTGCAACAGGGATCTCCTACGAGCAGTACTTC
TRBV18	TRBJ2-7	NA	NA	CTSSPPSSYEQYF	TGTACCAGCTCCCCCCCCAGCTCCTACGAGCAGTACTTC
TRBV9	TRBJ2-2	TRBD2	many	CASSPNPGLAGSTGELFF	TGTGCCAGCAGCCCTAATCCGGGACTAGCGGGATCTACCGGGGAGCTGTTTTTT
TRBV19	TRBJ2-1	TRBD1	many	CASRHTGGWGNEQFF	TGTGCCAGTAGGCATACAGGGGGCTGGGGAAATGAGCAGTTCTTC
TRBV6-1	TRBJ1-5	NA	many	CASSPGGGRQPQHF	TGTGCCAGCAGCCCTGGGGGGGGTCGACAGCCCCAGCATTTT
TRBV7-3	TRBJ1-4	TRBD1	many	CASSFGRDRAYAEKLFF	TGTGCCAGCAGCTTCGGGAGGGACAGGGCGTACGCTGAAAAACTGTTTTTT
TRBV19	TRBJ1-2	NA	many	CASSTPGSIYGYTF	TGTGCCAGTAGTACCCCGGGGAGCATCTATGGCTACACCTTC
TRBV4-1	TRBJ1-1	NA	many	CASSQDSRDDTEAFF	TGCGCCAGCAGCCAAGATTCCCGCGATGATACTGAAGCTTTCTTT
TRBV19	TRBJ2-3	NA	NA	CASHRGASTDTQYF	TGTGCCAGTCATCGCGGTGCTAGCACAGATACGCAGTATTTT
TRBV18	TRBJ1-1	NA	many	CASSPGMNTEAFF	TGTGCCAGCTCACCGGGAATGAACACTGAAGCTTTCTTT
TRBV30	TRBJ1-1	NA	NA	CAWSNPQRSNTEALF	TGTGCCTGGAGTAACCCACAGCGATCGAACACTGAAGCTCTCTTT
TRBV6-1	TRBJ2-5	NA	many	CASRASETQYF	TGTGCCAGCAGGGCTTCAGAGACCCAGTACTTC
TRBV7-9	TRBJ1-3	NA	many	CASSSGDSTWKAIYF	TGTGCCAGCAGCTCTGGTGACAGCACTTGGAAGGCCATATATTTT
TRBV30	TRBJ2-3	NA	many	CAWAVYMGTQYF	TGTGCCTGGGCGGTTTATATGGGTACGCAGTATTTT
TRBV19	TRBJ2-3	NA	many	CASSSSVGTQYF	TGTGCCAGTAGTTCTAGCGTTGGTACGCAGTATTTT
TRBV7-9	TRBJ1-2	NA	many	CASSRKTGNYGYTF	TGTGCCAGCAGCCGGAAAACAGGGAACTATGGCTACACCTTC
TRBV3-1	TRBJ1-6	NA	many	CASSQDGGGRSPLHF	TGTGCCAGCAGCCAAGATGGGGGAGGGCGTTCACCCCTCCACTTT
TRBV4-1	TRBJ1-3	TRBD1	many	CASSHRDRARGNTIYF	TGCGCCAGCAGCCACCGGGACAGGGCCCGCGGAAACACCATATATTTT
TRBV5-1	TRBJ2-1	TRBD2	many	CASSLATSRQSSYNEQFF	TGCGCCAGCAGCTTGGCGACTAGCCGCCAGAGCTCCTACAATGAGCAGTTCTTC
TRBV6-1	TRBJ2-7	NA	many	CASNEGTEGLGKQYF	TGTGCCAGCAATGAGGGAACAGAGGGTCTTGGCAAGCAGTACTTC
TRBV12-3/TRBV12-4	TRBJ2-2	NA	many	CASSERDRSTGELFF	TGTGCCAGCAGTGAGCGGGACAGATCCACCGGGGAGCTGTTTTTT
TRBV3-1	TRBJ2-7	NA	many	CASSQEGGGYEQYF	TGTGCCAGCAGCCAAGAGGGGGGAGGTTACGAGCAGTACTTC
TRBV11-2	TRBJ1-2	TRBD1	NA	CASSFDYFRTGPRF	TGTGCCAGCAGCTTCGATTACTTCAGGACAGGACCCCGCTTC
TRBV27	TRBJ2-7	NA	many	CASTLQGSGPGRPQYEQYF	TGTGCCAGCACCCTTCAGGGGTCAGGCCCCGGACGTCCTCAATACGAGCAGTACTTC
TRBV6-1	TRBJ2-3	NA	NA	CARRVLITDTQYF	TGTGCCAGAAGGGTTCTAATCACAGATACGCAGTATTTT
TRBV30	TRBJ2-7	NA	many	CAWSVLGSYEQYF	TGTGCCTGGAGTGTATTAGGGTCGTACGAGCAGTACTTC
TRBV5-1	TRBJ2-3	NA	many	CASSLRYRSTDTQYF	TGCGCCAGCAGCTTGAGGTACAGGAGCACAGATACGCAGTATTTT
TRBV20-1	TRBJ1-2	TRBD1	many	CSARPQTGGAHGYTF	TGCAGTGCTAGGCCCCAGACAGGGGGCGCGCATGGCTACACCTTC
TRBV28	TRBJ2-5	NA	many	CASSKLGETQYF	TGTGCCAGCAGTAAACTAGGGGAGACCCAGTACTTC
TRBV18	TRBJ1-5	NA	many	CASSRTANQPQHF	TGTGCCAGCTCACGGACAGCCAATCAGCCCCAGCATTTT
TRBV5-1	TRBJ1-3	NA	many	CASSPQVGTSGNTIYF	TGCGCCAGCAGCCCCCAGGTAGGGACCTCTGGAAACACCATATATTTT
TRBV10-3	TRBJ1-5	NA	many	CAISVFGPGQPQHF	TGTGCCATCAGTGTTTTTGGACCGGGACAGCCCCAGCATTTT
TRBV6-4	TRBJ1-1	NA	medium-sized	CASSVGEGEGTEAFF	TGTGCCAGCAGTGTAGGCGAAGGGGAGGGCACTGAAGCTTTCTTT